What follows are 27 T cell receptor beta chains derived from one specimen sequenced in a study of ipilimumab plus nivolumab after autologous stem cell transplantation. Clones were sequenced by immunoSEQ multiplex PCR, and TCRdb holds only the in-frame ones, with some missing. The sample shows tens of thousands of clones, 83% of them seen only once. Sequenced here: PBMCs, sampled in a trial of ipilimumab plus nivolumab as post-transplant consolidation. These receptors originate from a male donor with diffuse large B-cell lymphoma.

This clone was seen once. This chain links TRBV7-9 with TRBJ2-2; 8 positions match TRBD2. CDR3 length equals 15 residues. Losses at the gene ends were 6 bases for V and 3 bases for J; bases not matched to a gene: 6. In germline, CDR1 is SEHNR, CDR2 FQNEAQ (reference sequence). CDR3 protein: CASRTGTRDTGELFF. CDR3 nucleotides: TGTGCCAGCAGAACCGGGACTAGGGACACCGGGGAGCTGTTTTTT.

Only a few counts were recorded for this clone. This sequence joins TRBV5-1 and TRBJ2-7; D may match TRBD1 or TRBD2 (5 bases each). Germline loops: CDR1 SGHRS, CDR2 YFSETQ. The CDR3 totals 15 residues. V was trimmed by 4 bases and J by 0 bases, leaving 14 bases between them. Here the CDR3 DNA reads TGCGCCAGCAGCGGTTCCGGGACCTACTCCTACGAGCAGTACTTC. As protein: CASSGSGTYSYEQYF.

The CDR3 sequence: CASSIFGREDPNYGYTF. CDR3 in DNA: TGTGCCAGTAGTATATTTGGGAGGGAGGATCCCAACTATGGCTACACCTTC. The chain couples TRBV19 to TRBJ1-2, with unresolved D. This CDR3 has 17 residues. Looked up from germline, CDR1 is LNHDA and CDR2 is SQIVND (reference sequence). Between the trimmed V and J ends, which lost 2 bases and 2 bases, there was a span of 18 bases.

The CDR3 reads CASSMEYSTDTQYF. The CDR3 coding sequence is TGTGCCAGTAGTATGGAGTACAGCACAGATACGCAGTATTTT. V gene TRBV19 combines with J gene TRBJ2-3; no clear D. V was pared by 3 bases and J by 0 bases, with 7 bases between. The CDR3 has 14 amino acids. Looked up from germline, CDR1 is LNHDA and CDR2 is SQIVND (reference sequence).

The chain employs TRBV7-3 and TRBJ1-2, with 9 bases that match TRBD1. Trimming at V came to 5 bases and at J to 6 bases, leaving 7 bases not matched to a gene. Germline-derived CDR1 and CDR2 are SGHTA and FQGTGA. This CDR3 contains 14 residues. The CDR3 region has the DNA TGTGCCAGCAGCCCTACAGGGGGCGGAGATGGCTACACCTTC. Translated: CASSPTGGGDGYTF.

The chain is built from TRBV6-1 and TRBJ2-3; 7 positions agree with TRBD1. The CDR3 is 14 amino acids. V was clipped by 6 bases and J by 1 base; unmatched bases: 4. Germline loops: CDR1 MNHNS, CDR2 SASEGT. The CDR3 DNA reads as TGTGCCAGCAGCTTACAGGGGCGCACAGATACGCAGTATTTT. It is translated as CASSLQGRTDTQYF.

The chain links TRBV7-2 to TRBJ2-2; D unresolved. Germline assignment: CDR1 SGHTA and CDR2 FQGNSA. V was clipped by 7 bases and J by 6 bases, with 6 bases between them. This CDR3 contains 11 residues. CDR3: CASTPSGELFF. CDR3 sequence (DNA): TGTGCCAGCACCCCGTCCGGGGAGCTGTTTTTT.

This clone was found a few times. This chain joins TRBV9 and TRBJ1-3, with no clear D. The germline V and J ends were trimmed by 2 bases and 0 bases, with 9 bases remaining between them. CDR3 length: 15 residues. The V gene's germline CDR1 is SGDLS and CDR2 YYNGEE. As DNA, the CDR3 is TGTGCCAGCAGCGTTGGGGAGGGCTCTGGAAACACCATATATTTT. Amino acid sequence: CASSVGEGSGNTIYF.

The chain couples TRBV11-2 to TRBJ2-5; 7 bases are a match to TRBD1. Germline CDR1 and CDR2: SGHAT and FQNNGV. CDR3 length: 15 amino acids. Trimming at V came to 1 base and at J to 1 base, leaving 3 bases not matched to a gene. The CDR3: CASSLGRGPQETQYF. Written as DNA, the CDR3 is TGTGCCAGCAGCTTAGGTAGGGGGCCCCAAGAGACCCAGTACTTC.

Here the CDR3 reads CASSPRLAGGDTQYF. The CDR3 DNA is TGTGCCAGCAGCCCCAGACTAGCGGGGGGAGATACGCAGTATTTT. The rearrangement joins TRBV5-4 to TRBJ2-3; 13 nucleotides agree with TRBD2. V lost 4 bases and J lost 5; bases outside the gene matches: 4. This CDR3 spans 15 amino acids. Germline V lookup: CDR1 SGHNT, CDR2 YYREEE (reference sequence). The whole variable domain, filled in from reference TRBV5-4 and TRBJ2-3, reads ETGVTQSPTHLIKTRGQQVTLRCSSQSGHNTVSWYQQALGQGPQFIFQYYREEENGRGNFPPRFSGLQFPNYSSELNVNALELDDSALYLCASSPRLAGGDTQYFGPGTRLTVL.

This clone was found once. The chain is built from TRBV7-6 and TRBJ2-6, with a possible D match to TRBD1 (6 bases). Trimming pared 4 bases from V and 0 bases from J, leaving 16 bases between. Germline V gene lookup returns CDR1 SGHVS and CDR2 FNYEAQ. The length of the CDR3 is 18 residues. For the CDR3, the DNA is TGTGCCAGCAGCTCCCAACCGGGACAAATCTCTGGGGCCAACGTCCTGACTTTC. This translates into CASSSQPGQISGANVLTF.

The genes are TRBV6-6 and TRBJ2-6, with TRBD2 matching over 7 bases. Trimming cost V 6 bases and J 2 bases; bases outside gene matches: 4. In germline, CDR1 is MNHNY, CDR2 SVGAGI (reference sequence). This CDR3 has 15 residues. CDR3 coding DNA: TGTGCCAGCAGGAAGCGGGGTGCTGGGGCCAACGTCCTGACTTTC. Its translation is CASRKRGAGANVLTF.

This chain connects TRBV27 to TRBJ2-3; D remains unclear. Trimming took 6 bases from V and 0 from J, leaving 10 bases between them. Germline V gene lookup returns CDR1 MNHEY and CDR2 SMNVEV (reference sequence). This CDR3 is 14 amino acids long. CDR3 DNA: TGTGCCAGCAGGGATGCCTCTAGCACAGATACGCAGTATTTT. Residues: CASRDASSTDTQYF.

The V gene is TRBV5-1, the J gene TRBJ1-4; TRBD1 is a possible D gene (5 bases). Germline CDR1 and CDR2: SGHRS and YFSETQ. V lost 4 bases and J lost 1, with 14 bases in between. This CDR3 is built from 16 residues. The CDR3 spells CASSTLGQVTNEKLFF. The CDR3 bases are TGCGCCAGCAGCACCCTCGGACAAGTAACTAATGAAAAACTGTTTTTT. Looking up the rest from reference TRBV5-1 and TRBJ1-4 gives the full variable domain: KAGVTQTPRYLIKTRGQQVTLSCSPISGHRSVSWYQQTPGQGLQFLFEYFSETQRNKGNFPGRFSGRQFSNSRSEMNVSTLELGDSALYLCASSTLGQVTNEKLFFGSGTQLSVL.

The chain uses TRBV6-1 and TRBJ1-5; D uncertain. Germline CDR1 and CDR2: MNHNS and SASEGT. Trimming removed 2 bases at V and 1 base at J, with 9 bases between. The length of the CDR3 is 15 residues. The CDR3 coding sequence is TGTGCCAGCAGTGAATGGGTACAGAGCAATCAGCCCCAGCATTTT. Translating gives CASSEWVQSNQPQHF.

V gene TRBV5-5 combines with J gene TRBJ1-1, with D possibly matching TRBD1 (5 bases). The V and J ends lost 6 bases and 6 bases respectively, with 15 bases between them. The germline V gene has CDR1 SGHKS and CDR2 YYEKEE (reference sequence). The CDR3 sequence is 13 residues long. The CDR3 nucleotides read TGTGCCAGCACCGGGGGAGGCCTATCTGAAGCTTTCTTT. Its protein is CASTGGGLSEAFF.

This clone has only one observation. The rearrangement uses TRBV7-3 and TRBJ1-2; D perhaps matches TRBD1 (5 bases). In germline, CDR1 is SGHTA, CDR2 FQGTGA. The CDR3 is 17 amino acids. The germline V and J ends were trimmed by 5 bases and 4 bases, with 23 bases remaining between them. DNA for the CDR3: TGTGCCAGCAGCCCCCAACCTGGGGGACTTAATACCTATGGCTACACCTTC. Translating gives CASSPQPGGLNTYGYTF. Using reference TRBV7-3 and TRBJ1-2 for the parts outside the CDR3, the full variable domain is GAGVSQTPSNKVTEKGKYVELRCDPISGHTALYWYRQSLGQGPEFLIYFQGTGAADDSGLPNDRFFAVRPEGSVSTLKIQRTERGDSAVYLCASSPQPGGLNTYGYTFGSGTRLTVV.

The CDR3 region is CASSLPLDRSDASGNTIYF. In DNA, the CDR3 is TGTGCCAGCAGCTTACCCCTGGACAGATCGGACGCTTCTGGAAACACCATATATTTT. The chain has TRBV7-2 and TRBJ1-3, with a tentative D call TRBD1 (6 bases). The CDR3 extends over 19 amino acids. Trimming shortened V by 2 bases and J by 1 base, and 21 bases separated the two germline ends. Germline V gene sequence: CDR1 SGHTA, CDR2 FQGNSA.

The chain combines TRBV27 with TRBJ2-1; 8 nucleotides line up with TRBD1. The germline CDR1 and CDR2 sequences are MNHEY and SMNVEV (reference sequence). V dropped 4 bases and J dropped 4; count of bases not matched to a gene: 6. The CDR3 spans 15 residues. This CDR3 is CASSWTGFEYNEQFF. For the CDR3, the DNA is TGTGCCAGCAGTTGGACAGGGTTTGAGTACAATGAGCAGTTCTTC.

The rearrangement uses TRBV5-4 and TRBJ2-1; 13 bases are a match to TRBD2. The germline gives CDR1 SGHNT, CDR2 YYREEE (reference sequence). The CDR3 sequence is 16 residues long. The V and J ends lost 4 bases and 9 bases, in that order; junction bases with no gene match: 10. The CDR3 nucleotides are TGTGCCAGCAGCCCAAGGACTAGCGGGGGTTTGGCTGAGCAGTTCTTC. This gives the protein CASSPRTSGGLAEQFF.

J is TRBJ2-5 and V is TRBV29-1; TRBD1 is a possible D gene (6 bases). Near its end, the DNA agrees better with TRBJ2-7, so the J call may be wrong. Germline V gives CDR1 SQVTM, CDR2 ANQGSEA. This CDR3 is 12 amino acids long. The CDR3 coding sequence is TGCAGCGCCGGGGACACAAGCTACGAGCAGTACTTC. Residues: CSAGDTSYEQYF.

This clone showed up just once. CDR3 DNA: TGTGCCAGTAGTATTCTGGGGGGGAGTTACAATGAGCAGTTCTTC. This encodes CASSILGGSYNEQFF. This rearrangement joins TRBV19 to TRBJ2-1; 7 bases map to TRBD2. After removal of 3 bases from V and 4 bases from J, the junction contained 6 bases not matched to a gene. Germline-derived CDR1 and CDR2 are LNHDA and SQIVND (reference sequence). The CDR3 runs 15 residues. The complete variable domain, with remaining parts taken from reference TRBV19 and TRBJ2-1, reads DGGITQSPKYLFRKEGQNVTLSCEQNLNHDAMYWYRQDPGQGLRLIYYSQIVNDFQKGDIAEGYSVSREKKESFPLTVTSAQKNPTAFYLCASSILGGSYNEQFFGPGTRLTVL.

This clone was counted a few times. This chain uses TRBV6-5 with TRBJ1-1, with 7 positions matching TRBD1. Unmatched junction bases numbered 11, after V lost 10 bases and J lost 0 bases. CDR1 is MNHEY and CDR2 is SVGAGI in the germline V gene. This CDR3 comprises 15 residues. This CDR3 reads CAISLSGTVNTEAFF. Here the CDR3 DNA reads TGTGCCATATCCCTATCCGGGACAGTGAACACTGAAGCTTTCTTT.

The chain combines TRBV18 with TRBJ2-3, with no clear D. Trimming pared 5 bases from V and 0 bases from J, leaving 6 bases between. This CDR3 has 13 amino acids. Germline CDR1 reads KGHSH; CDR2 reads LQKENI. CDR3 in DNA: TGTGCCAGCTCAAGGATTAGCACAGATACGCAGTATTTT. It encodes CASSRISTDTQYF.

CDR3 DNA sequence: TGTGCCAGTAAGAGGAAAAATGAAAAACTGTTTTTT. Protein: CASKRKNEKLFF. J is TRBJ1-4 and V is TRBV19, with D unresolved. The CDR3 loop spans 12 amino acids. Germline CDR1 reads LNHDA; CDR2 reads SQIVND (reference sequence). Trimming stripped 7 bases from V and 5 bases from J, with 8 bases between.

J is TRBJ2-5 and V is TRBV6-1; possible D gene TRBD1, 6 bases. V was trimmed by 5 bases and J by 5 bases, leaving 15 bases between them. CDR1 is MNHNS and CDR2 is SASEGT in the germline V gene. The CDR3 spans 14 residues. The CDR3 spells CASSLGAFGETQYF. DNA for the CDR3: TGTGCCAGCAGTCTGGGGGCCTTCGGTGAGACCCAGTACTTC.

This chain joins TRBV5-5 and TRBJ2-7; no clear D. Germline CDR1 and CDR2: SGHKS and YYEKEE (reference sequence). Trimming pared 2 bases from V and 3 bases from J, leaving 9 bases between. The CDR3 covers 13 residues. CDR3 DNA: TGTGCCAGCAGCTTTCGGGTCAGCTACGAGCAGTACTTC. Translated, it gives CASSFRVSYEQYF.